The next 5 T cell receptor beta chains were all read from a single sample in a study of blood T cell repertoires in COVID-19. TCRdb's copy holds only in-frame clones and misses some; the assay was immunoSEQ multiplex PCR. The table records about 160,000 clones, over 70% of them present only once. The specimen was peripheral blood. These receptors all come from a man older than 75 with acute or convalescent COVID-19.

The rearrangement joins TRBV5-1 to TRBJ1-4; TRBD1 is a possible D gene (5 bases). V was clipped by 4 bases and J by 6 bases, with 16 bases between them. Germline CDR1 and CDR2: SGHRS and YFSETQ. This CDR3 is built from 15 residues. CDR3 nucleotide sequence: TGCGCCAGCAGCCTCGGAGGAGGGGAACATGAAAAACTGTTTTTT. It encodes CASSLGGGEHEKLFF.

This clone showed up just a few times. The CDR3 is CASSSSPGTSGELFF. The CDR3 DNA is TGTGCCAGCAGCTCTTCCCCCGGGACTAGCGGGGAGCTGTTTTTT. The rearrangement links TRBV3-1 (or the pseudogene TRBV3-2) to TRBJ2-2; 8 nucleotides line up with TRBD2. CDR1 and CDR2 (germline): LGHDT, YNNKEL (reference sequence). The CDR3 extends over 15 amino acids. With 5 bases clipped from V and 7 bases from J, the junction kept 9 bases outside the gene matches.

V is TRBV19 and J is TRBJ2-6; D call uncertain. Trimming took 3 bases from V and 0 from J, leaving 12 bases between them. The V gene's germline CDR1 is LNHDA and CDR2 SQIVND (reference sequence). This CDR3 spans 17 amino acids. This chain's CDR3 is CASSILYSSSGANVLTF. As DNA, the CDR3 is TGTGCCAGTAGTATCCTTTACAGTTCCTCTGGGGCCAACGTCCTGACTTTC.

This clone was recorded once. The chain links TRBV5-6 to TRBJ1-3; possible D gene TRBD1, 6 bases. The CDR3 spans 15 residues. Germline loops: CDR1 SGHDT, CDR2 YYEEEE. V lost 5 bases, J lost 4 bases, and 16 bases lay in between. The chain's CDR3 is CASRSTGMQGNTIYF. In DNA, the CDR3 is TGTGCCAGCAGGTCAACAGGGATGCAGGGAAACACCATATATTTT.

This clone has just a few counts. The chain employs TRBV7-2 and TRBJ2-2; D gene ambiguous. In germline, CDR1 is SGHTA, CDR2 FQGNSA. The CDR3 has 15 amino acids. V lost 1 base, J lost 6 bases, and 12 bases lay in between. This CDR3 reads CASSLGIFSPGELFF. The CDR3 DNA follows: TGTGCCAGCAGCTTAGGGATTTTTAGCCCCGGGGAGCTGTTTTTT.